The 32 T cell receptor beta chains below come from one sample, sequenced in a study of blood T cells in healthy people across ages. A J-beta primer mix and a sample-barcoded 5' primer were used in a second PCR of about 7 to 11 cycles. TCRdb re-called the 5' RACE reads through MiXCR, storing one row per CDR3 protein. There are roughly 680,000 distinct CDR3 sequences in the sample; roughly 20% occur only once, and approximately 3.6% lies in the top ten. Sequenced sample: blood. The source of these receptors is a man aged 65 to 79 in good health.

This clonotype was found many times. The chain couples TRBV2 to TRBJ2-7; no reliable D call. Trimming took off 6 bases at V and 0 bases at J, with 9 bases between the two ends. The germline gives CDR1 SNHLY, CDR2 FYNNEI. The CDR3 sequence is 13 residues long. CDR3 sequence (DNA): TGTGCCAGCAGCCAACCGAGCTCCTACGAGCAGTACTTC. Translation gives CASSQPSSYEQYF.

The sample holds a few counts of this clonotype. The J gene is TRBJ2-7, the V gene TRBV5-1; 9 bases match TRBD1. The trim removed 2 bases at V and 3 bases at J, leaving 6 bases unmatched. Germline V gene lookup returns CDR1 SGHRS and CDR2 YFSETQ. The CDR3 covers 15 residues. DNA for the CDR3: TGCGCCAGCAGCTTCCTGGGACAGGGTTACTACGAGCAGTACTTC. This sequence encodes CASSFLGQGYYEQYF.

The gene calls are TRBV12-3 or TRBV12-4 and TRBJ1-3, with no clear D. V was trimmed by 6 bases and J by 2 bases, leaving 14 bases between them. The CDR3 runs to 15 residues. The CDR3 spells CASSPLGGPGNTIYF. The DNA of the CDR3 is TGTGCCAGCAGCCCACTTGGAGGGCCTGGAAACACCATATATTTT.

CDR3 amino acids: CSPTQGGDTQYF. DNA of the CDR3: TGCAGCCCGACACAGGGGGGAGATACGCAGTATTTT. V usage is TRBV20-1 and J usage is TRBJ2-3, with TRBD1 matching over 8 bases. Germline CDR1 is DFQATT and CDR2 is SNEGSKA (reference sequence). This CDR3 has 12 residues.

This clonotype has a handful of counts. This chain joins TRBV25-1 and TRBJ2-5; 7 bases are shared with TRBD1. Germline loops: CDR1 MGHDK, CDR2 SYGVNS. The CDR3 is made up of 14 amino acids. V lost 5 bases to trimming and J lost 2 bases; unmatched junction nucleotides: 5. CDR3: CASSRGPLQETQYF. The CDR3 DNA sequence: TGTGCCAGCAGTAGGGGGCCATTACAAGAGACCCAGTACTTC.

This chain joins TRBV28 and TRBJ1-3, with TRBD1 matching over 7 bases. The CDR3 consists of 12 residues. Trimming at V came to 5 bases and at J to 12 bases, leaving 7 bases not matched to a gene. The V gene's germline CDR1 is MDHEN and CDR2 SYDVKM. The DNA of the CDR3 is TGTGCCAGCAGTCAGAGGGGGCCGGGCATATATTTT. This sequence encodes CASSQRGPGIYF. Looking up the rest from reference TRBV28 and TRBJ1-3 gives the full variable domain: DVKVTQSSRYLVKRTGEKVFLECVQDMDHENMFWYRQDPGLGLRLIYFSYDVKMKEKGDIPEGYSVSREKKERFSLILESASTNQTSMYLCASSQRGPGIYFGEGSWLTVV.

A remark on this clonotype: Lacking the conserved final phenylalanine or tryptophan, this CDR3 likely reflects a read error. The gene calls are TRBV5-1 and TRBJ2-7; 9 bases align to TRBD2. The J call may be incorrect, as the DNA end agrees better with TRBJ2-1. The germline V gene encodes CDR1 SGHRS and CDR2 YFSETQ. This CDR3 region has 15 residues. CDR3 DNA sequence: TGCGCCAGCAGAGCGGGACTAGCAAAGTCCGTTGAGCAGTTCCTC. Its translation is CASRAGLAKSVEQFL.

The chain couples TRBV5-1 to TRBJ1-1; 7 positions agree with TRBD1. The V gene's germline CDR1 is SGHRS and CDR2 YFSETQ. The CDR3 consists of 14 residues. The V segment lost 7 bases and the J segment 1 base; nucleotides outside the gene matches: 7. The CDR3 bases are TGCGCCAGCGGCCAGGGACAGCAGAACACTGAAGCTTTCTTT. This translates into CASGQGQQNTEAFF.

This clonotype was seen more than once but under ten times. This chain links TRBV3-1 with TRBJ1-1; the D gene is possibly TRBD1 (6 bases). Trimming cost V 2 bases and J 8 bases, with 9 bases left between them. CDR3 length equals 12 residues. Germline CDR1 reads LGHDT; CDR2 reads YNNKEL (reference sequence). This chain's CDR3 is CASSQLDREAFF. DNA for the CDR3: TGTGCCAGCAGCCAATTGGACAGAGAAGCTTTCTTT.

The chain recombines TRBV5-1 with TRBJ1-4, with D perhaps TRBD1 (5 bases). Trimming removed 4 bases at V and 4 bases at J, with 17 bases between. This CDR3 region has 16 residues. From germline, CDR1 is SGHRS and CDR2 YFSETQ. CDR3 nucleotides: TGCGCCAGCAGCCAGAGTCCCCTTGGGGGTAATGAAAAACTGTTTTTT. Translation: CASSQSPLGGNEKLFF.

This clonotype occurred a few times. This chain uses TRBV5-5 with TRBJ1-2; TRBD1 matches 7 bases. The CDR3 extends over 15 amino acids. The germline gives CDR1 SGHKS, CDR2 YYEKEE (reference sequence). V was pared by 1 base and J by 2 bases, with 5 bases of the junction left unmatched. CDR3 loop: CASSLLGQANYGYTF. The DNA of the CDR3 is TGTGCCAGCAGCTTGCTAGGACAGGCAAACTATGGCTACACCTTC.

A few counts support this clonotype. The J gene is TRBJ2-3, the V gene TRBV27; no reliable D call. The germline V and J ends were trimmed by 6 bases and 6 bases, with 13 bases remaining between them. The CDR3 runs to 13 residues. Germline assignment: CDR1 MNHEY and CDR2 SMNVEV (reference sequence). CDR3 residues: CASSLQYPDTQYF. The CDR3 DNA reads TGTGCCAGCAGCCTACAGTATCCGGATACGCAGTATTTT.

Here the CDR3 DNA reads TGTGCCAGCAGTGAAGGACAGGCGTATAGCAATCAGCCCCAGCATTTT. Amino acid sequence: CASSEGQAYSNQPQHF. J is TRBJ1-5 and V is TRBV2; possibly TRBD1 for D (6 bases). Germline loops: CDR1 SNHLY, CDR2 FYNNEI. The CDR3 runs 16 residues. With 1 base removed from V and 0 bases from J, the gap between germline ends came to 10 bases.

This clonotype was counted only a few times. The chain joins TRBV7-2 to TRBJ2-7; 9 positions agree with TRBD2. Germline CDR1 SGHTA, CDR2 FQGNSA. With 4 bases clipped from V and 4 bases from J, the junction kept 14 bases outside the gene matches. The CDR3 loop spans 17 amino acids. The CDR3 is CASSSQGKSGRRYEQYF. CDR3 DNA sequence: TGTGCCAGCAGCTCCCAGGGGAAAAGCGGGAGGAGATACGAGCAGTACTTC.

This chain uses TRBV6-5 with TRBJ2-2; no clear D. The CDR3 is 13 amino acids. Germline V gene sequence: CDR1 MNHEY, CDR2 SVGAGI. Deletions cut 3 bases from V and 6 bases from J, with 8 bases between. The CDR3 DNA sequence: TGTGCCAGCAGTTATGGGGTGCCCGGGGAGCTGTTTTTT. Its protein is CASSYGVPGELFF.

This clonotype has at least ten counts. The chain couples TRBV18 to TRBJ1-1; the match to TRBD1 covers 9 bases. Trimming took 3 bases from V and 4 from J; bases not matched to a gene: 0. The germline V gene has CDR1 KGHSH and CDR2 LQKENI. The CDR3 loop spans 13 amino acids. In DNA, the CDR3 is TGTGCCAGCTCACCGGGACAGGGCACTGAAGCTTTCTTT. This translates into CASSPGQGTEAFF.

This clonotype showed up just a few times. The V gene is TRBV6-2 or TRBV6-3, the J gene TRBJ1-1; 8 positions match TRBD1. V gave up 6 bases and J gave up 4 bases; unmatched junction bases: 10. The CDR3 loop spans 15 amino acids. The germline CDR1 and CDR2 sequences are MNHEY and SVGEGT. The CDR3 coding sequence is TGTGCCAGCAGAACGAACCACAGGGGGTCCACTGAAGCTTTCTTT. This encodes CASRTNHRGSTEAFF.

There are a few counts of this clonotype. The rearrangement uses TRBV20-1 and TRBJ2-3, with a weak D call TRBD2 (5 bases). CDR1 is DFQATT, CDR2 SNEGSKA, per germline (reference sequence). CDR3 length: 11 amino acids. Trimming removed 3 bases at V and 5 bases at J, with 6 bases between. CDR3 DNA sequence: TGCAGTGCTAGCGGGAAAGATACGCAGTATTTT. Its protein product is CSASGKDTQYF.

The chain couples TRBV3-1 to TRBJ2-7, with D perhaps TRBD2 (6 bases). This CDR3 has 14 residues. Trimming took off 4 bases at V and 0 bases at J, with 10 bases between the two ends. From germline, CDR1 is LGHDT and CDR2 YNNKEL (reference sequence). In nucleotides, the CDR3 is TGTGCCAGCAGCCGAGGGACTTTCTCCTACGAGCAGTACTTC. It encodes CASSRGTFSYEQYF.

The chain joins TRBV5-5 to TRBJ1-1; D ambiguous. CDR3 size: 14 residues. Germline assignment: CDR1 SGHKS and CDR2 YYEKEE (reference sequence). V was pared by 2 bases and J by 4 bases, with 12 bases between. The CDR3 here is CASSFSGRITEAFF. The DNA for the CDR3 is TGTGCCAGCAGCTTTAGTGGAAGGATCACTGAAGCTTTCTTT.

This clonotype was seen more than once but under ten times. The chain employs TRBV20-1 and TRBJ1-5; D remains unclear. V lost 1 base and J lost 4, with 14 bases in between. Germline lookup yields CDR1 DFQATT and CDR2 SNEGSKA (reference sequence). This CDR3 has 15 residues. The CDR3: CSARGLQIANQPQHF. CDR3 bases: TGCAGTGCTAGAGGGCTACAGATAGCAAATCAGCCCCAGCATTTT.

This clonotype was seen once. V is TRBV3-1 and J is TRBJ1-5; D gene unclear. CDR3 size: 13 residues. The V gene lost 4 bases and the J gene lost 4 bases, with 8 bases spanning the gap. Looked up from germline, CDR1 is LGHDT and CDR2 is YNNKEL (reference sequence). The CDR3 DNA is TGTGCCAGCAGCCCTAAAAGGAATCAGCCCCAGCATTTT. Protein: CASSPKRNQPQHF.

This clonotype was counted only a few times. This chain joins TRBV6-5 and TRBJ1-1, with TRBD1 matching 9 bases. V lost 5 bases to trimming and J lost 4 bases; unmatched junction nucleotides: 5. Germline loops: CDR1 MNHEY, CDR2 SVGAGI. This CDR3 spans 14 amino acids. The CDR3 here is CASSRGTGSTEAFF. The CDR3 nucleotides read TGTGCCAGCAGTCGCGGGACAGGGAGCACTGAAGCTTTCTTT.

The rearrangement joins TRBV28 to TRBJ2-5; D gene ambiguous. The J call may be mistaken, given a closer DNA end match to TRBJ2-1. Germline CDR1 MDHEN, CDR2 SYDVKM. The CDR3 has 11 amino acids. The CDR3 DNA follows: TGTGCCAGCAGCTCCGAGTATGAGCAGTTCTTC. Its protein product is CASSSEYEQFF.

V and J are TRBV28 and TRBJ2-3, with 10 bases aligning to TRBD2. J gave up 8 bases and V 6 bases, and 8 bases lay outside the gene matches. CDR3 length: 14 amino acids. Germline-derived CDR1 and CDR2 are MDHEN and SYDVKM. Here the CDR3 reads CASRSAGGSGTQYF. The CDR3 nucleotides read TGTGCCAGCAGATCAGCGGGAGGGAGTGGTACGCAGTATTTT.

This rearrangement joins TRBV18 to TRBJ2-5, with 8 bases fitting TRBD1. Germline assignment: CDR1 KGHSH and CDR2 LQKENI. CDR3 size: 16 residues. V lost 0 bases and J lost 3; bases outside the gene matches: 6. CDR3 coding DNA: TGTGCCAGCTCACCACCGACCGGACAGGGCGAAGAGACCCAGTACTTC. Translated: CASSPPTGQGEETQYF. Based on the CDR3 plus reference TRBV18 and TRBJ2-5, the full variable domain is NAGVMQNPRHLVRRRGQEARLRCSPMKGHSHVYWYRQLPEEGLKFMVYLQKENIIDESGMPKERFSAEFPKEGPSILRIQQVVRGDSAAYFCASSPPTGQGEETQYFGPGTRLLVL.

The chain uses TRBV28 and TRBJ2-4; D ambiguous. V lost 0 bases and J lost 0, with 12 bases in between. The CDR3 is 17 amino acids. The germline V gene has CDR1 MDHEN and CDR2 SYDVKM. CDR3 sequence reads: CASSLWSGALAKNIQYF. CDR3 in DNA: TGTGCCAGCAGTTTATGGTCAGGAGCGCTAGCCAAAAACATTCAGTACTTC.

This clonotype was detected only a few times. This rearrangement joins TRBV5-1 to TRBJ2-3, with D possibly matching TRBD1 (7 bases). The CDR3 has 18 amino acids. The germline CDR1 and CDR2 sequences are SGHRS and YFSETQ. The V end was cut by 0 bases, the J end by 0 bases, with 17 bases between. For the CDR3, the DNA is TGCGCCAGCAGCTTGGCCGTCAGGGGGGTATCTAGCACAGATACGCAGTATTTT. Encoded protein: CASSLAVRGVSSTDTQYF. The full variable domain, completed using reference TRBV5-1 and TRBJ2-3, is KAGVTQTPRYLIKTRGQQVTLSCSPISGHRSVSWYQQTPGQGLQFLFEYFSETQRNKGNFPGRFSGRQFSNSRSEMNVSTLELGDSALYLCASSLAVRGVSSTDTQYFGPGTRLTVL.

This clonotype was picked up a small number of times. The chain recombines TRBV5-1 with TRBJ2-5, with 8 positions matching TRBD1. Germline V gene lookup returns CDR1 SGHRS and CDR2 YFSETQ. The CDR3 length is 14 residues. The J segment lost 11 bases and the V segment lost 5 bases, leaving 14 bases of the junction unmatched. CDR3 protein: CASRGGTGPYEQYF. The DNA for the CDR3 is TGCGCCAGCAGAGGAGGGACAGGACCCTATGAGCAGTACTTC.

The V gene is TRBV5-1, the J gene TRBJ1-2; D gene ambiguous. CDR3 length equals 15 residues. Germline V lookup: CDR1 SGHRS, CDR2 YFSETQ. Trimming removed 2 bases at V and 2 bases at J, with 13 bases between. The CDR3 sequence: CASSFDPGGNYGYTF. CDR3 nucleotides: TGCGCCAGCAGCTTTGACCCTGGAGGGAACTATGGCTACACCTTC.

The chain combines TRBV20-1 with TRBJ2-5; 9 nucleotides line up with TRBD2. The end of the DNA aligns better with TRBJ2-7, so the J call may be wrong. The CDR3 extends over 15 amino acids. From germline, CDR1 is DFQATT and CDR2 SNEGSKA (reference sequence). CDR3 region: CSARASGASSYEQYF. In nucleotides, the CDR3 is TGCAGTGCTAGAGCTAGCGGGGCCAGCTCCTACGAGCAGTACTTC.

This clonotype was observed a handful of times. The rearrangement uses TRBV5-1 and TRBJ2-5; TRBD1 agrees at 7 bases. The tail of the sequence fits TRBJ2-7 better, so the J call may be wrong. The CDR3 length is 18 residues. From germline, CDR1 is SGHRS and CDR2 YFSETQ. For the CDR3, the DNA is TGCGCCAGCAGCTTCTCAACGGCTTACAGGGGTGTCACCTACGAGCAGTACTTC. Its protein is CASSFSTAYRGVTYEQYF.